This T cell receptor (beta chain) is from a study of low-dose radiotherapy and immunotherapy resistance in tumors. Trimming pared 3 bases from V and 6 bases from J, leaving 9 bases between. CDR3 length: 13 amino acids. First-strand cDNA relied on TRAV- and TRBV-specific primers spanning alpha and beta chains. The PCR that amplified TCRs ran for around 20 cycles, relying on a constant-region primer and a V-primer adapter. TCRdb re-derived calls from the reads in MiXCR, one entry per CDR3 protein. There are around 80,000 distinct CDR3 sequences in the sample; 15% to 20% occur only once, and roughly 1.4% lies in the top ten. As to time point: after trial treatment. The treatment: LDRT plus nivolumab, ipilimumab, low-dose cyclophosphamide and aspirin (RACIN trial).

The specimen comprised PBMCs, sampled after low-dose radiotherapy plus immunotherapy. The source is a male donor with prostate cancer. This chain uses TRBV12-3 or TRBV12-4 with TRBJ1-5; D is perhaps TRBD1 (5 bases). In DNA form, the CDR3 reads TGTGCCAGCAGTTTTTTCGGGGGTCAGCCCCAGCATTTT. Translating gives CASSFFGGQPQHF.